This T cell receptor beta chain was recovered during a study of identical twins. Findings of the study overall: Invariant MAIT and iNKT cells may have partly biased zero-insertion analyses. Out-of-frame alpha sequences that twins shared showed excess low generation probability. Recombination models fit unrelated individuals' TCR alpha sharing but underestimated twins'. Instead of following the same donors, the conclusions were based on cross-sectional statistical analysis.

Germline values: CDR1 ENHRY, CDR2 SYGVKD. There are 12 residues in the CDR3. The V and J ends lost 6 bases and 8 bases, in that order; junction bases with no gene match: 4. This clonotype has a handful of counts. Its antigen is as yet unknown. Via MiXCR, TCRdb re-called the 5' RACE reads, giving one row per CDR3 protein. Among around 220,000 distinct CDR3 sequences listed, roughly an eighth were seen once. This TCR came from a woman in her late teens or twenties in good health. V is TRBV10-3 and J is TRBJ2-1, with TRBD2 matching over 7 bases. The sequenced sample was memory (CD45RO+) T cells sorted from blood. The CDR3 DNA is TGTGCCATCAGGGGGGGGAGCCATGAGCAGTTCTTC. Encoded protein: CAIRGGSHEQFF.